This T cell receptor (beta chain) was recovered during a study of OX40 agonist ivuxolimab in advanced cancers. The data were produced by immunoSEQ multiplex PCR, yet TCRdb's version contains in-frame clones alone and is incomplete. This sample has 75,000 to 95,000 clones, with around 89% found just once. CDR3 length: 15 amino acids. CDR1 and CDR2 (germline): LNHNV, YYDKDF (reference sequence). Trimming left V 0 bases short and J 8 bases short, with 14 bases between. This specimen consisted of CD4+ or CD8+ T cells sorted from blood, obtained in a trial of the OX40 agonist ivuxolimab. This sequence joins TRBV15 and TRBJ2-1; D ambiguous. This sequence was found in an adult with an advanced solid tumor such as melanoma, head and neck, liver or kidney cancer. Written as DNA, the CDR3 is TGTGCCACCAGCAGAGATGGACGGCAGCCGGATGAGCAGTTCTTC. Residues: CATSRDGRQPDEQFF.